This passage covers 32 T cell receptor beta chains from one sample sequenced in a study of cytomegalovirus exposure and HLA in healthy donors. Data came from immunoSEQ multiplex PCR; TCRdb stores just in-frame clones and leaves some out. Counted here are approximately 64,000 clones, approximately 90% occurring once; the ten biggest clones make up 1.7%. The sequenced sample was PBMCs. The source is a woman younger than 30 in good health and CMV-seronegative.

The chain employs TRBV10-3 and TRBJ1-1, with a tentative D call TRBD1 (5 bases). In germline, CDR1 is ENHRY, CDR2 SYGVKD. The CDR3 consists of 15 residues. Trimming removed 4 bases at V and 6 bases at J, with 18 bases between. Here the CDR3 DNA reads TGTGCCATCAGTGGTGGGGGGACCCAACGGGCTGAAGCTTTCTTT. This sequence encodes CAISGGGTQRAEAFF.

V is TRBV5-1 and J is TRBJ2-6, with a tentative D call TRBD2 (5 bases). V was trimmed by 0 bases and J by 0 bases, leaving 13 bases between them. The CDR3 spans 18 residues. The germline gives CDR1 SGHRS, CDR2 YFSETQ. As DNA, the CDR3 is TGCGCCAGCAGCTTGGTGGGTAGCGAGAGCTCTGGGGCCAACGTCCTGACTTTC. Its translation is CASSLVGSESSGANVLTF.

CDR3 amino acids: CASSFRLAGGPGTGELFF. The CDR3 DNA is TGTGCCAGCAGTTTCAGGCTAGCGGGAGGGCCGGGCACCGGGGAGCTGTTTTTT. This chain connects TRBV27 to TRBJ2-2; TRBD2 matches 12 bases. This CDR3 region has 18 residues. CDR1 and CDR2 (germline): MNHEY, SMNVEV (reference sequence). Trimming took 3 bases from V and 4 from J; bases not matched to a gene: 9.

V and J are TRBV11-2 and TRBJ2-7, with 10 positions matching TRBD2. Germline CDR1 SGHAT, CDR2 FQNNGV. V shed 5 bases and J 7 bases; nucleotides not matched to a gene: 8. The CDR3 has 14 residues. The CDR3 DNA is TGTGCCAGCAGCCCGTTGACTAGCGGGTTAGAGCAGTACTTC. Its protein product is CASSPLTSGLEQYF.

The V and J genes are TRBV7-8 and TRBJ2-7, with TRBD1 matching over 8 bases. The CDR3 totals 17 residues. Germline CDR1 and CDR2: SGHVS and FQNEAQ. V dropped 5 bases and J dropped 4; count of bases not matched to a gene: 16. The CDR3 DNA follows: TGTGCCAGCAGCCACAGGGGGTGGGATCCCGTGAATTACGAGCAGTACTTC. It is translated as CASSHRGWDPVNYEQYF.

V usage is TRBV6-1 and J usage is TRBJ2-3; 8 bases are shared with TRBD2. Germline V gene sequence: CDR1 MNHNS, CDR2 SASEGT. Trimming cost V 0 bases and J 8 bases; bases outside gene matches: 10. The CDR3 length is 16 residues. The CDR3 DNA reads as TGTGCCAGCAGTGAAGCACCAGCGGGGGCCCAAGGTACGCAGTATTTT. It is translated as CASSEAPAGAQGTQYF.

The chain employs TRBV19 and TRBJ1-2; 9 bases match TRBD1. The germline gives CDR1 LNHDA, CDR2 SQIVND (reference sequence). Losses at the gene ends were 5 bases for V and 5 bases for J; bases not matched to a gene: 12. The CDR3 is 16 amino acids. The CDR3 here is CASSQTVGQGRYGYTF. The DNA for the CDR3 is TGTGCCAGTAGTCAGACCGTCGGACAGGGGCGGTATGGCTACACCTTC.

This CDR3 is CAIRGGGGFNQPQHF. The CDR3 coding sequence is TGTGCCATCCGGGGAGGTGGGGGGTTTAATCAGCCCCAGCATTTT. This chain uses TRBV10-3 with TRBJ1-5; the D gene is possibly TRBD1 (5 bases). The CDR3 has 15 amino acids. CDR1 and CDR2 (germline): ENHRY, SYGVKD. Deletions cut 8 bases from V and 4 bases from J, with 18 bases between.

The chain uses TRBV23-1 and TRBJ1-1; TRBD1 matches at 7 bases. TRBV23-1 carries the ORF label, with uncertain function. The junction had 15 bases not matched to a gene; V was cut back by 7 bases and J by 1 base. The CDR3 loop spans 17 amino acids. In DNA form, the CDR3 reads TGCGCCAGCACTAATCACAGGGGCAGCGTAAGGAACACTGAAGCTTTCTTT. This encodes CASTNHRGSVRNTEAFF.

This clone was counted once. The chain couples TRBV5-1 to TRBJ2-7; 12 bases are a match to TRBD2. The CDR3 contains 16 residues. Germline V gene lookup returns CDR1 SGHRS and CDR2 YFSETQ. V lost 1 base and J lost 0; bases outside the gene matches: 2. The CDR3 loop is CASSLLTSGSSYEQYF. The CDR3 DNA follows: TGCGCCAGCAGCTTGCTGACTAGCGGGAGCTCCTACGAGCAGTACTTC.

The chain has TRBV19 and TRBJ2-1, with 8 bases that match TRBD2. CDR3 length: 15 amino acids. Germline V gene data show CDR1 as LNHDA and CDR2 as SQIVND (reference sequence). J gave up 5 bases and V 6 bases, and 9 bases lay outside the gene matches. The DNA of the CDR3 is TGTGCCAGTAGCCCAGTAGCGGGGATTAACAATGAGCAGTTCTTC. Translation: CASSPVAGINNEQFF.

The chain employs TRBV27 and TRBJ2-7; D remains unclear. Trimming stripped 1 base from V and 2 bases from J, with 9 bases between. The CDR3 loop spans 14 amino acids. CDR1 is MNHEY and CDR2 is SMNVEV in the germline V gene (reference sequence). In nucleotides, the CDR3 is TGTGCCAGCAGTTTATGGGCCCCTCCCTACGAGCAGTACTTC. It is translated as CASSLWAPPYEQYF.

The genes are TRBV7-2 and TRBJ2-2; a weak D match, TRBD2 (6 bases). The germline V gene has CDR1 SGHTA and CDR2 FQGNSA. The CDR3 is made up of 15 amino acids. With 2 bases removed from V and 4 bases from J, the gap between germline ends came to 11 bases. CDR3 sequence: CASSLTGSGTGELFF. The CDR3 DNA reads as TGTGCCAGCAGCTTAACCGGGAGTGGCACCGGGGAGCTGTTTTTT.

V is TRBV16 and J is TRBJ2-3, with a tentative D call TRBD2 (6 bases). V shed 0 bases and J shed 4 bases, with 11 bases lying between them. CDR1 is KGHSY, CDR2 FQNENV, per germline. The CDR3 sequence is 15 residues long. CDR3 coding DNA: TGTGCCAGCAGCCAATCGAGAGGGACTCCAGATACGCAGTATTTT. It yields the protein CASSQSRGTPDTQYF.

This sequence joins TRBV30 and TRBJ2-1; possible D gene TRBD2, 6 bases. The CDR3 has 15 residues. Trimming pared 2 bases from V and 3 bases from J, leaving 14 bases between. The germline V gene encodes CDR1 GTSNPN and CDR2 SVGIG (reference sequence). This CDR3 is CAWSPPGTFYNEQFF. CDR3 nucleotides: TGTGCCTGGAGTCCCCCCGGGACTTTCTACAATGAGCAGTTCTTC.

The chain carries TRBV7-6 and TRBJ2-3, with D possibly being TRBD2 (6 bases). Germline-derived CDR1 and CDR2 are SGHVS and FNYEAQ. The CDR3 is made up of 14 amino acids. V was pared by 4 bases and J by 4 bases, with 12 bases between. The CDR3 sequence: CASSSYTSSDTQYF. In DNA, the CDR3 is TGTGCCAGCAGCTCCTACACTAGCTCAGATACGCAGTATTTT.

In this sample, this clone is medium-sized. The CDR3 DNA sequence: TGTGCCAGCAGCTTAACTCAAGGGGCCTACGAGCAGTACTTC. This encodes CASSLTQGAYEQYF. This chain uses TRBV5-4 with TRBJ2-7; D possibly corresponds to TRBD1 (5 bases). Germline V gives CDR1 SGHNT, CDR2 YYREEE (reference sequence). V lost 2 bases, J lost 2 bases, and 11 bases lay in between. This CDR3 has 14 amino acids.

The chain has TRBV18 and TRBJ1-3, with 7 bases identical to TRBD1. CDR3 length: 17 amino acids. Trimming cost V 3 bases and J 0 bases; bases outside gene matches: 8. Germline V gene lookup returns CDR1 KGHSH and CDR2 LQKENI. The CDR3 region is CASSPRDRINSGNTIYF. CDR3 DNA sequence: TGTGCCAGCTCACCTCGGGACAGAATTAACTCTGGAAACACCATATATTTT.

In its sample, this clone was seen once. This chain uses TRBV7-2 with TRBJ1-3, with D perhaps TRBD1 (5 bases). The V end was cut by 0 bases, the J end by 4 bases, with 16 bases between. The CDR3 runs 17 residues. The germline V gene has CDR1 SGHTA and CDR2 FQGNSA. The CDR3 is CASSLAAGRGTGNTIYF. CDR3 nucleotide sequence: TGTGCCAGCAGCTTAGCTGCCGGACGCGGGACGGGAAACACCATATATTTT.

CDR3 loop: CASTRDRGEETQYF. DNA of the CDR3: TGTGCCAGCACCCGGGACAGGGGAGAAGAGACCCAGTACTTC. V and J are TRBV6-5 and TRBJ2-5; 10 bases are shared with TRBD1. CDR3 length: 14 residues. Germline V gives CDR1 MNHEY, CDR2 SVGAGI. V was clipped by 7 bases and J by 3 bases; unmatched bases: 5.

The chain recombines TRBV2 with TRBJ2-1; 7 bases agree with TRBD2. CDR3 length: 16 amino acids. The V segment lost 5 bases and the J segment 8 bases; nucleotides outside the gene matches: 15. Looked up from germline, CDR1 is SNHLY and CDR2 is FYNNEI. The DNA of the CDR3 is TGTGCCAGCAGTTCTCAAGCGGGATTGATGGTCGATGAGCAGTTCTTC. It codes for CASSSQAGLMVDEQFF.

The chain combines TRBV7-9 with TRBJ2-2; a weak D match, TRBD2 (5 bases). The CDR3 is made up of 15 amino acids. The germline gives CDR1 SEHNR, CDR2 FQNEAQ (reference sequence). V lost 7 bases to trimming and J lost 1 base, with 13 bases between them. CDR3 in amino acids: CASTPPAGNTGELFF. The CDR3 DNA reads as TGTGCCAGCACTCCCCCCGCGGGGAACACCGGGGAGCTGTTTTTT. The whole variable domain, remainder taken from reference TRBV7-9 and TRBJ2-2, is DTGVSQNPRHKITKRGQNVTFRCDPISEHNRLYWYRQTLGQGPEFLTYFQNEAQLEKSRLLSDRFSAERPKGSFSTLEIQRTEQGDSAMYLCASTPPAGNTGELFFGEGSRLTVL.

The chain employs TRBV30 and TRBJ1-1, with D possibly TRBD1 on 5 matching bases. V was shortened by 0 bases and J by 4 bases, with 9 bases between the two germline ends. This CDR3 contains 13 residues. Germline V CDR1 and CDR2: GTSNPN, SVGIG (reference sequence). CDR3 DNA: TGTGCCTGGAGTGTAGCCGGGGGCACTGAAGCTTTCTTT. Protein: CAWSVAGGTEAFF.

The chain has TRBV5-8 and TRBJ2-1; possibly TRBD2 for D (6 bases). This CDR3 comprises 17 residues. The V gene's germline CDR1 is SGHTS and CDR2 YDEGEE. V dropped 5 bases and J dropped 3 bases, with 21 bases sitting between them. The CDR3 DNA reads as TGTGCCAGCAGTACCGGGACTTCAATGAGGTACTACAATGAGCAGTTCTTC. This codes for CASSTGTSMRYYNEQFF.

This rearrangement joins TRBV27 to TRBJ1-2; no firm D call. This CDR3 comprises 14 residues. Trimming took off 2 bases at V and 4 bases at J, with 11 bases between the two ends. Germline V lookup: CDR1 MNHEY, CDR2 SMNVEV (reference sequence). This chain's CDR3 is CASSLGQTRYGYTF. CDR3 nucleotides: TGTGCCAGCAGTTTAGGGCAGACCCGCTATGGCTACACCTTC.

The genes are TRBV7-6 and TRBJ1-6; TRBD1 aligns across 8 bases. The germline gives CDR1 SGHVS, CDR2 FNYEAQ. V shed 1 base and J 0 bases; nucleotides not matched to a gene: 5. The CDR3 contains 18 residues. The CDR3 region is CASSLVAGGASYNSPLHF. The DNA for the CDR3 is TGTGCCAGCAGCTTAGTGGCAGGGGGCGCCTCCTATAATTCACCCCTCCACTTT.

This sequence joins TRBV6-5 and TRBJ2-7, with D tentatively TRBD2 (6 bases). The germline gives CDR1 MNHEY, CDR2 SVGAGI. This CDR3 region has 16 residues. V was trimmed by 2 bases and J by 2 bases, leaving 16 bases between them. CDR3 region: CASSYRRGLQPYEQYF. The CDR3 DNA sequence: TGTGCCAGCAGTTACCGGAGGGGTCTACAACCCTACGAGCAGTACTTC.

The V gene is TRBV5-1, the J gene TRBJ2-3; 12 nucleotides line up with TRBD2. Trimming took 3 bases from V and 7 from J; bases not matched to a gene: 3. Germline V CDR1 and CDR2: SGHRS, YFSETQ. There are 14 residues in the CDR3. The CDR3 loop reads CASSWTSGVNTQYF. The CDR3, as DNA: TGCGCCAGCAGCTGGACTAGCGGGGTGAATACGCAGTATTTT.

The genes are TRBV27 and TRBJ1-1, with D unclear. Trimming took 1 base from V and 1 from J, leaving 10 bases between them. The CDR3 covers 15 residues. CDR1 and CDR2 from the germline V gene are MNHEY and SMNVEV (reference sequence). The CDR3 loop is CASSLWARANTEAFF. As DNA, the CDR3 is TGTGCCAGCAGTTTATGGGCCAGAGCGAACACTGAAGCTTTCTTT.

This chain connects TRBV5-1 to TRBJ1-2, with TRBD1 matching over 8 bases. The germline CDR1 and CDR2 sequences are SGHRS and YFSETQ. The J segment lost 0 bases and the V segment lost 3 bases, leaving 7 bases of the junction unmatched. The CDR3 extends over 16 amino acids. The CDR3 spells CASSSAMGQANYGYTF. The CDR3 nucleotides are TGCGCCAGCAGCTCGGCAATGGGACAGGCTAACTATGGCTACACCTTC.

CDR3 coding DNA: TGTGCCAGCAGTTACCTCTCCGGGACAGCGTCTGGAAACACCATATATTTT. This encodes CASSYLSGTASGNTIYF. The rearrangement uses TRBV28 and TRBJ1-3; 7 bases fit TRBD1. The germline V gene has CDR1 MDHEN and CDR2 SYDVKM. The CDR3 runs 17 residues. With 4 bases clipped from V and 1 base from J, the junction kept 10 bases outside the gene matches.

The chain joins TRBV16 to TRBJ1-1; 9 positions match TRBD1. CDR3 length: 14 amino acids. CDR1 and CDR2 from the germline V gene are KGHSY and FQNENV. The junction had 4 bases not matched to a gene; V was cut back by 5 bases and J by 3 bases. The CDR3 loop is CASSVDRGYTEAFF. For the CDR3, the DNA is TGTGCCAGCAGCGTAGACAGGGGGTACACTGAAGCTTTCTTT.